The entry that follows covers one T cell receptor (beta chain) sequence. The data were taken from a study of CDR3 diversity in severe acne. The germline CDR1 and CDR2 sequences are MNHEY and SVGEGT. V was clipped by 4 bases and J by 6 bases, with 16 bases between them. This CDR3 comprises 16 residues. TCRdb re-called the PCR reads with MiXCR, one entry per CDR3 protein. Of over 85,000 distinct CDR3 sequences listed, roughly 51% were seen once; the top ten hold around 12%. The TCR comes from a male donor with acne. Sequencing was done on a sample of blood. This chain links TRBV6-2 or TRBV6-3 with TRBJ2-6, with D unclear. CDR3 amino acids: CASSSQIPREANVLTF. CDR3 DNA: TGTGCCAGCAGTTCACAGATTCCTAGAGAGGCCAACGTCCTGACTTTC.